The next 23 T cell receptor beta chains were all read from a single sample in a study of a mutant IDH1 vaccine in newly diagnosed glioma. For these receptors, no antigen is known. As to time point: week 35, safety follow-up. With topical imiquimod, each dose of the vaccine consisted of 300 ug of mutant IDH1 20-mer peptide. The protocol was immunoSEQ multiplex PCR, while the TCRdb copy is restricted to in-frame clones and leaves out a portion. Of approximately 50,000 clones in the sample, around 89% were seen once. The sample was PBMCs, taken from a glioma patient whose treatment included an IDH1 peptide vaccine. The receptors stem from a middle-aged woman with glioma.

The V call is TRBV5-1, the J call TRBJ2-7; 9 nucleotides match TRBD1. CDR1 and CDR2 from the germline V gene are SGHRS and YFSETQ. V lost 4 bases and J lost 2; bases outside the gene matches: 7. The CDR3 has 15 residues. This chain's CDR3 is CASSPDRGMTYEQYF. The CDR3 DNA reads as TGCGCCAGCAGCCCAGACAGGGGGATGACCTACGAGCAGTACTTC.

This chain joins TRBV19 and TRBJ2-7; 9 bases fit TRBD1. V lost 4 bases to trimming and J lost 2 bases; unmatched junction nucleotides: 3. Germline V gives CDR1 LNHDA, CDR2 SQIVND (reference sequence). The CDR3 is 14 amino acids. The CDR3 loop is CASSTGQGPYEQYF. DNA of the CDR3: TGTGCCAGTAGTACGGGACAGGGTCCCTACGAGCAGTACTTC.

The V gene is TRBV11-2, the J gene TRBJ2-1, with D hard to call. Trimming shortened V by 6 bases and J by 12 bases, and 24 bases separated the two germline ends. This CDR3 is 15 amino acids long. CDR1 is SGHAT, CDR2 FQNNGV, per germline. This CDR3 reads CASSSRSDSYKGQFF. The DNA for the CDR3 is TGTGCCAGCAGTTCAAGATCTGACTCATATAAGGGGCAGTTCTTC.

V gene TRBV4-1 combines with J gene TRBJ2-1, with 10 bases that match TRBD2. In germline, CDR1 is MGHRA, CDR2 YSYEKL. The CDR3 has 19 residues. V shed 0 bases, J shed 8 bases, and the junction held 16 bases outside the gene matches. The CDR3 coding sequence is TGCGCCAGCAGCCAAGATCGGGGGCTAGCGGGAGCCTGGGGCTATGAGCAGTTCTTC. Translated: CASSQDRGLAGAWGYEQFF.

In DNA form, the CDR3 reads TGTGCCAGTAGTACCCGGGACAGGGAGACCGGGGAGCTGTTTTTT. This sequence encodes CASSTRDRETGELFF. The chain recombines TRBV19 with TRBJ2-2, with 9 bases that match TRBD1. The CDR3 runs to 15 residues. With V trimmed by 4 bases and J by 5 bases, 5 bases remained unmatched. Looked up from germline, CDR1 is LNHDA and CDR2 is SQIVND (reference sequence).

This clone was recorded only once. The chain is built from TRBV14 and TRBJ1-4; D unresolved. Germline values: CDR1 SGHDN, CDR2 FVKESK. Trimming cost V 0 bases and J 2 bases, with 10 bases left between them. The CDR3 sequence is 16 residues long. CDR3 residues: CASSQESAGTNEKLFF. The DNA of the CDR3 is TGTGCCAGCAGCCAAGAAAGCGCGGGGACTAATGAAAAACTGTTTTTT. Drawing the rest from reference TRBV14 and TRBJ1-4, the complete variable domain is EAGVTQFPSHSVIEKGQTVTLRCDPISGHDNLYWYRRVMGKEIKFLLHFVKESKQDESGMPNNRFLAERTGGTYSTLKVQPAELEDSGVYFCASSQESAGTNEKLFFGSGTQLSVL.

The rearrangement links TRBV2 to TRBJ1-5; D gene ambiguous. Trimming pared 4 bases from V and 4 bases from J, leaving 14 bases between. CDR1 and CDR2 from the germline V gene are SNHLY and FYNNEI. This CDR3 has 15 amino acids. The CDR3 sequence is CASSVSKGGNQPQHF. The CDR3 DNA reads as TGTGCCAGCAGTGTTTCGAAGGGTGGGAATCAGCCCCAGCATTTT.

The CDR3 nucleotides are TGTGCCAGCAGCCCCACGACAGGGCACTATGGCTACACCTTC. Its protein is CASSPTTGHYGYTF. The gene calls are TRBV7-9 and TRBJ1-2; 7 bases are shared with TRBD1. The CDR3 runs to 14 residues. V lost 5 bases to trimming and J lost 3 bases; unmatched junction nucleotides: 6. Germline V CDR1 and CDR2: SEHNR, FQNEAQ (reference sequence).

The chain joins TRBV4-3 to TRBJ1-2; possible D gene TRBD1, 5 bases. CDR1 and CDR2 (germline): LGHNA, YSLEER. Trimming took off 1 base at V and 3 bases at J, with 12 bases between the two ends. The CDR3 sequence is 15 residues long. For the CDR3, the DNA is TGCGCCAGCAGCCAAGGTCGGGGGTTCGACTATGGCTACACCTTC. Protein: CASSQGRGFDYGYTF.

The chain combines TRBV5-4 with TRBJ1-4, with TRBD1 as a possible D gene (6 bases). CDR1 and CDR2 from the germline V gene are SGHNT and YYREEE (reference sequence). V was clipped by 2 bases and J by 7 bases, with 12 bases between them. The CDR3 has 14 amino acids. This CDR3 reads CASSFWGGGEKLFF. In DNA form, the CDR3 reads TGTGCCAGCAGCTTTTGGGGGGGCGGTGAAAAACTGTTTTTT.

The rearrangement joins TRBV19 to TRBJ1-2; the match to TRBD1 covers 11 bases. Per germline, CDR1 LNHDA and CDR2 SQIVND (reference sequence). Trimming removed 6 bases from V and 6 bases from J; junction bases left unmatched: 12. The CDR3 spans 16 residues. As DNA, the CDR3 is TGTGCCAGTAGATCAGGACAGGGGGCCTCATCCCATGGCTACACCTTC. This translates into CASRSGQGASSHGYTF.

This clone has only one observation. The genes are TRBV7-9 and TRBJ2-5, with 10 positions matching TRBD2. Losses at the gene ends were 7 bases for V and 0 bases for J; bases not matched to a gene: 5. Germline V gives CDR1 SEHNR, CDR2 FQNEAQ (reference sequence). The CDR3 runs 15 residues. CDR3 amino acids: CASNPSGGYQETQYF. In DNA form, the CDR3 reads TGTGCCAGCAACCCTAGCGGGGGATACCAAGAGACCCAGTACTTC.

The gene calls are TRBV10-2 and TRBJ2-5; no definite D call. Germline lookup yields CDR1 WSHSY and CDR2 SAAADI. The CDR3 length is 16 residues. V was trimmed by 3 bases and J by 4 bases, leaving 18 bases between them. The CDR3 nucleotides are TGCGCCAGCAGTGAATACCCCTCTAGGTCGGGAGAGACCCAGTACTTC. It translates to CASSEYPSRSGETQYF.

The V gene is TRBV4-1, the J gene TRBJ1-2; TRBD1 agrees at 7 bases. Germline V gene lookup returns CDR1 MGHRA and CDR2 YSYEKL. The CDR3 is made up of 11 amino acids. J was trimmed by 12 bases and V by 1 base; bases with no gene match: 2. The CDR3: CASSQGQGHTF. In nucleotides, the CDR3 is TGCGCCAGCAGCCAAGGACAGGGCCACACCTTC.

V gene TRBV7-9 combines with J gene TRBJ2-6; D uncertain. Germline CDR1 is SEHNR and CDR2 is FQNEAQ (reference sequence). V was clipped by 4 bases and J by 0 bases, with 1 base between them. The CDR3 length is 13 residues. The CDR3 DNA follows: TGTGCCAGCAGCTCCTCTGGGGCCAACGTCCTGACTTTC. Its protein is CASSSSGANVLTF.

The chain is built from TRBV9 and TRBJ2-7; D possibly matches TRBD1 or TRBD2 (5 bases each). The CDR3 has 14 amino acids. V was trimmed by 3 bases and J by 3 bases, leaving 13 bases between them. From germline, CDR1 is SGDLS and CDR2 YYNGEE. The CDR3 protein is CASSARDGGYEQYF. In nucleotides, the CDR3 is TGTGCCAGCAGCGCCCGGGACGGTGGCTACGAGCAGTACTTC. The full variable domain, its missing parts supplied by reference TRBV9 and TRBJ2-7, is DSGVTQTPKHLITATGQRVTLRCSPRSGDLSVYWYQQSLDQGLQFLIQYYNGEERAKGNILERFSAQQFPDLHSELNLSSLELGDSALYFCASSARDGGYEQYFGPGTRLTVT.

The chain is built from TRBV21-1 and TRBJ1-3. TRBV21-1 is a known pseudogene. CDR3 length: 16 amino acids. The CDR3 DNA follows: TGTGCCAGCAGCAAAGGGGGAGAGGGGATCGGAGACACCATATATTTT. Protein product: CASSKGGEGIGDTIYF.

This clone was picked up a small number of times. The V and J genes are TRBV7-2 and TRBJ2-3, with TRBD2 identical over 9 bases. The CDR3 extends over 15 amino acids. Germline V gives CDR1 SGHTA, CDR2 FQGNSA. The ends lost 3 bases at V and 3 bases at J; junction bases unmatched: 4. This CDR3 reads CASSLREGRTDTQYF. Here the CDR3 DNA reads TGTGCCAGCAGCTTGCGGGAGGGCCGGACAGATACGCAGTATTTT.

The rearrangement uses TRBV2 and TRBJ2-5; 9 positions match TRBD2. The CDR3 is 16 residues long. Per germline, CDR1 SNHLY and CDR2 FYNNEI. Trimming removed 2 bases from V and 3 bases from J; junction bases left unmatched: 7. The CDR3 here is CASSELSSGVEETQYF. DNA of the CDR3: TGTGCCAGCAGTGAATTGTCTAGCGGGGTGGAAGAGACCCAGTACTTC.

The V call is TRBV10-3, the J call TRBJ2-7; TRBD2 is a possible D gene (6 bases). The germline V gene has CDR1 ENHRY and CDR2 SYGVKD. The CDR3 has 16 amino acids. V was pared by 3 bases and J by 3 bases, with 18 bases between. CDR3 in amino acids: CAISDETPGLFYEQYF. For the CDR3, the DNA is TGTGCCATCAGTGACGAAACTCCGGGACTGTTCTACGAGCAGTACTTC.

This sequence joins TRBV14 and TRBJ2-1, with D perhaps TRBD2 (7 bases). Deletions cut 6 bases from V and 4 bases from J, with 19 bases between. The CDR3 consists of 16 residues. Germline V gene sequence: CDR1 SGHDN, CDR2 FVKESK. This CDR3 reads CASSHGRGGSYNEQFF. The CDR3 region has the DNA TGTGCCAGCAGTCATGGAAGGGGGGGCTCATACAATGAGCAGTTCTTC.

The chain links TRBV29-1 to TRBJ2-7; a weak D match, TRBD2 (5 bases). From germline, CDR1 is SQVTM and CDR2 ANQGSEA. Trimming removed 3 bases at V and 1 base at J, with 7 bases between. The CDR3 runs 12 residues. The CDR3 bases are TGCAGCGTTGAGGCGGGTTCCTACGAGCAGTACTTC. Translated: CSVEAGSYEQYF.

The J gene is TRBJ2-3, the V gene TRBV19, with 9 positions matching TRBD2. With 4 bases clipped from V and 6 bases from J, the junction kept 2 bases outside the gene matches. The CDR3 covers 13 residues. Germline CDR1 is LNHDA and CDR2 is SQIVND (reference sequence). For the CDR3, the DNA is TGTGCCAGTAGTAAAGGACTAGCGGATACGCAGTATTTT. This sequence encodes CASSKGLADTQYF. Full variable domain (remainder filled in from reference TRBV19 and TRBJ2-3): DGGITQSPKYLFRKEGQNVTLSCEQNLNHDAMYWYRQDPGQGLRLIYYSQIVNDFQKGDIAEGYSVSREKKESFPLTVTSAQKNPTAFYLCASSKGLADTQYFGPGTRLTVL.